The 27 T cell receptor beta chains in this list originate from one sample, sequenced in a study of CD8 T cells in ankylosing spondylitis. Each CDR3 protein is one row after TCRdb ran MiXCR on the 5' RACE reads. The sample holds about 69,000 distinct CDR3 sequences, 5.3% seen once. Sequencing was performed on blood, either unsorted or a sorted T cell fraction (not recorded which). These receptors were collected from a male donor with ankylosing spondylitis or in good health (not recorded which).

At least ten counts were recorded for this clonotype. The rearrangement joins TRBV29-1 to TRBJ2-3, with unresolved D. The ends were cut back, 1 base at V and 4 bases at J, with 12 bases in the middle. Germline assignment: CDR1 SQVTM and CDR2 ANQGSEA. The CDR3 spans 14 residues. The CDR3 DNA reads TGCAGCGTTGAAGCTTCGCCGAGCCCAGATACGCAGTATTTT. Amino acid sequence: CSVEASPSPDTQYF.

This clonotype came up many times. The rearrangement links TRBV6-1 to TRBJ1-1, with 8 nucleotides matching TRBD1. There are 13 residues in the CDR3. V lost 6 bases and J lost 5; bases outside the gene matches: 5. Germline V gives CDR1 MNHNS, CDR2 SASEGT. DNA for the CDR3: TGTGCCAGCAGAAATACAGGGGGTACTGAAGCTTTCTTT. Amino acid sequence: CASRNTGGTEAFF.

The rearrangement uses TRBV7-9 and TRBJ1-2; TRBD1 is a possible D gene (6 bases). With 1 base removed from V and 6 bases from J, the gap between germline ends came to 21 bases. Germline V CDR1 and CDR2: SEHNR, FQNEAQ (reference sequence). This CDR3 is 17 amino acids long. The CDR3 sequence is CASSLEMIGQRPHGYTF. Written as DNA, the CDR3 is TGTGCCAGCAGCTTAGAAATGATTGGACAGAGACCCCATGGCTACACCTTC.

This clonotype was seen many times. The chain combines TRBV5-1 with TRBJ1-5; D might be TRBD1 (5 bases). CDR3 size: 15 residues. V was trimmed by 1 base and J by 4 bases, leaving 12 bases between them. The germline CDR1 and CDR2 sequences are SGHRS and YFSETQ. In DNA, the CDR3 is TGCGCCAGCAGCTTGACTGGGGCTGATAATCAGCCCCAGCATTTT. Translation gives CASSLTGADNQPQHF.

Turning to this clonotype: A much larger clone differs from this one at a single base, so this may be a read error. The V gene is TRBV4-2, the J gene TRBJ1-3, with D unresolved. CDR1 is LGHNA, CDR2 YNFKEQ, per germline. CDR3 length: 15 amino acids. CDR3 DNA: TGTGCCAGGAGCCTTGGGATCCTCTCTGGAAACACCATATATTTT. Residues: CARSLGILSGNTIYF.

At least ten counts were recorded for this clonotype. This chain joins TRBV5-1 and TRBJ2-1; 10 bases are shared with TRBD2. CDR1 and CDR2 from the germline V gene are SGHRS and YFSETQ. J gave up 9 bases and V 4 bases, and 16 bases lay outside the gene matches. The CDR3 has 17 residues. CDR3 DNA sequence: TGCGCCAGCAGCCCTCTATATCGAAGCGGGGGGGCCCCTGAGCAGTTCTTC. Its protein is CASSPLYRSGGAPEQFF.

In its sample, this clonotype was seen many times. This sequence joins TRBV7-2 and TRBJ1-1, with 7 bases that match TRBD1. The CDR3 contains 11 residues. J gave up 8 bases and V 5 bases, and 2 bases lay outside the gene matches. Germline CDR1 and CDR2: SGHTA and FQGNSA. In DNA, the CDR3 is TGTGCCAGCAGCCCCAGGGGGGAAGCTTTCTTT. Its translation: CASSPRGEAFF.

This clonotype was seen at least ten times. The CDR3 bases are TGCAGTGCCATCCTAGGACCCGACCCGATAGGTGAGCAGTTCTTC. It encodes CSAILGPDPIGEQFF. This chain joins TRBV20-1 and TRBJ2-1; D gene ambiguous. The CDR3 consists of 15 residues. The V and J ends lost 6 bases and 9 bases respectively, with 24 bases between them. Germline V gene data show CDR1 as DFQATT and CDR2 as SNEGSKA (reference sequence).

This clonotype was picked up many times. The chain uses TRBV28 and TRBJ1-2; 7 nucleotides align to TRBD1. Germline V gene data show CDR1 as MDHEN and CDR2 as SYDVKM. The CDR3 extends over 13 amino acids. Trimming took 5 bases from V and 8 from J; bases not matched to a gene: 8. The CDR3 sequence is CASSRQGLRGYTF. The CDR3 DNA reads as TGTGCCAGCAGTCGACAGGGTTTGAGGGGCTACACCTTC.

This clonotype was seen ten or more times. This chain connects TRBV7-2 to TRBJ2-1; TRBD1 aligns across 11 bases. CDR1 is SGHTA, CDR2 FQGNSA, per germline. The CDR3 runs 17 residues. The J segment lost 4 bases and the V segment lost 5 bases, leaving 10 bases of the junction unmatched. CDR3 region: CASSAPRTGGLYNEQFF. The CDR3 DNA reads as TGTGCCAGCAGCGCTCCACGGACAGGGGGCCTTTACAATGAGCAGTTCTTC.

This clonotype was counted ten times or more. The V gene is TRBV10-3, the J gene TRBJ1-4; D gene unclear. Between the trimmed V and J ends, which lost 0 bases and 0 bases, there was a span of 8 bases. The germline V gene encodes CDR1 ENHRY and CDR2 SYGVKD. The CDR3 loop spans 16 amino acids. The CDR3: CAISESDGSTNEKLFF. In DNA, the CDR3 is TGTGCCATCAGTGAGTCGGACGGGTCAACTAATGAAAAACTGTTTTTT.

At least ten counts were recorded for this clonotype. The chain combines TRBV12-3 or TRBV12-4 with TRBJ2-7; TRBD2 matches at 7 bases. Germline trimming cut 3 bases from V and 3 bases from J; bases unmatched to any gene: 2. This CDR3 comprises 13 residues. CDR3 protein: CASSLGLNYEQYF. For the CDR3, the DNA is TGTGCCAGCAGTTTGGGACTAAACTACGAGCAGTACTTC.

This clonotype came up many times. This chain connects TRBV27 to TRBJ1-6, with D possibly TRBD1 on 6 matching bases. V shed 7 bases and J shed 7 bases, with 20 bases lying between them. Germline assignment: CDR1 MNHEY and CDR2 SMNVEV (reference sequence). This CDR3 region has 16 residues. CDR3: CASTFGFDRRNSPLHF. The CDR3 coding sequence is TGTGCCAGCACTTTCGGCTTTGACAGGCGGAATTCACCCCTCCACTTT.

Ten or more counts support this clonotype. The chain couples TRBV28 to TRBJ1-5; TRBD1 aligns across 9 bases. The V and J ends lost 7 bases and 0 bases, in that order; junction bases with no gene match: 7. Germline CDR1 and CDR2: MDHEN and SYDVKM. The CDR3 runs 16 residues. CDR3 protein: CASTRTGVVSNQPQHF. For the CDR3, the DNA is TGTGCCAGCACCCGGACAGGGGTCGTTAGCAATCAGCCCCAGCATTTT. Supplemented by reference TRBV28 and TRBJ1-5, the full variable domain reads DVKVTQSSRYLVKRTGEKVFLECVQDMDHENMFWYRQDPGLGLRLIYFSYDVKMKEKGDIPEGYSVSREKKERFSLILESASTNQTSMYLCASTRTGVVSNQPQHFGDGTRLSIL.

There are many counts of this clonotype. The CDR3 here is CASSLGGTTGTEAFF. DNA of the CDR3: TGTGCCAGCAGCTTGGGGGGAACCACGGGGACTGAAGCTTTCTTT. The chain links TRBV5-6 to TRBJ1-1; D gene ambiguous. The CDR3 sequence is 15 residues long. Deletions cut 0 bases from V and 5 bases from J, with 14 bases between. From germline, CDR1 is SGHDT and CDR2 YYEEEE.

This clonotype was seen repeatedly, ten times or more. The chain uses TRBV20-1 and TRBJ2-3; D is possibly TRBD2 (6 bases). The V and J ends lost 1 base and 2 bases respectively, with 10 bases between them. CDR3 size: 14 residues. Germline CDR1 DFQATT, CDR2 SNEGSKA (reference sequence). The CDR3, as DNA: TGCAGTGCTAGAGTCGCGGGATCCACAGATACGCAGTATTTT. Protein: CSARVAGSTDTQYF.

The rearrangement joins TRBV7-8 to TRBJ1-1; no clear D. The germline V gene encodes CDR1 SGHVS and CDR2 FQNEAQ. Trimming cost V 4 bases and J 1 base, with 16 bases left between them. The length of the CDR3 is 16 residues. DNA for the CDR3: TGTGCCAGCAGCTCCAGGTCTAAGGTGGAGAACACTGAAGCTTTCTTT. It encodes CASSSRSKVENTEAFF.

This clonotype has a handful of counts. A much more abundant neighbour one base away suggests this may be a read error. CDR3 residues: CATSDSGLAGRNTDTQYF. CDR3 in DNA: TGTGCCACCAGTGATTCGGGACTAGCGGGACGTAACACAGATACGCAGTATTTT. The V gene is TRBV24-1, the J gene TRBJ2-3, with 13 bases identical to TRBD2. V lost 2 bases to trimming and J lost 2 bases; unmatched junction nucleotides: 6. The CDR3 covers 18 residues. Per germline, CDR1 KGHDR and CDR2 SFDVKD.

This clonotype was seen many times. The chain combines TRBV28 with TRBJ1-1; D remains ambiguous. The V and J ends lost 6 bases and 2 bases respectively, with 16 bases between them. This CDR3 is built from 15 residues. Germline CDR1 reads MDHEN; CDR2 reads SYDVKM. CDR3 in amino acids: CASRPLETINTEAFF. The CDR3 DNA is TGTGCCAGCAGACCCTTGGAGACTATCAACACTGAAGCTTTCTTT.

This clonotype came up many times. The chain couples TRBV20-1 to TRBJ2-5, with D perhaps TRBD1 (6 bases). This CDR3 has 14 residues. Germline V CDR1 and CDR2: DFQATT, SNEGSKA (reference sequence). Trimming left V 3 bases short and J 1 base short, with 12 bases between. The CDR3 region has the DNA TGCAGTGCTAGTCGGGACATAGGCCAAGAGACCCAGTACTTC. Translation gives CSASRDIGQETQYF.

Details on this clonotype: Relative to the germline gene, one junction end is altered; a read error may explain this. This chain links TRBV27 with TRBJ2-5, with 11 positions matching TRBD2. CDR1 is MNHEY and CDR2 is SMNVEV in the germline V gene (reference sequence). This CDR3 is 15 amino acids long. CDR3 nucleotides: TGTGGCAGCAGTCCCGGGACTAGCGGACAAGAGACCCAGTACTTC. Encoded protein: CGSSPGTSGQETQYF.

This clonotype was detected ten times or more. This CDR3 is CASSLAGNNEQFF. The CDR3 nucleotides are TGTGCCAGCAGCTTAGCGGGGAACAATGAGCAGTTCTTC. V and J are TRBV7-9 and TRBJ2-1; no firm D call. The CDR3 extends over 13 amino acids. Germline assignment: CDR1 SEHNR and CDR2 FQNEAQ (reference sequence). Trimming took off 0 bases at V and 5 bases at J, with 5 bases between the two ends.

This clonotype was seen many times. The rearrangement joins TRBV2 to TRBJ2-7, with D possibly being TRBD1 (6 bases). Germline V gene lookup returns CDR1 SNHLY and CDR2 FYNNEI. This CDR3 comprises 14 residues. V was pared by 5 bases and J by 1 base, with 12 bases between. Here the CDR3 DNA reads TGTGCCAGCAGTTGGGGGCCTTCGTCCTACGAGCAGTACTTC. Translated, it gives CASSWGPSSYEQYF.

This clonotype has a count of ten or more. The genes are TRBV10-3 and TRBJ2-2; D is possibly TRBD1 (5 bases). Germline CDR1 reads ENHRY; CDR2 reads SYGVKD. V dropped 5 bases and J dropped 7 bases, with 17 bases sitting between them. This CDR3 contains 15 residues. The CDR3 here is CAISPRGRVDGELFF. The CDR3, as DNA: TGTGCCATCAGTCCAAGGGGCAGGGTCGACGGGGAGCTGTTTTTT.

This clonotype was picked up many times. The chain combines TRBV20-1 with TRBJ1-2, with TRBD1 as a possible D gene (6 bases). CDR1 and CDR2 from the germline V gene are DFQATT and SNEGSKA (reference sequence). The CDR3 is 12 amino acids. Trimming removed 3 bases from V and 10 bases from J, with 15 bases in between. CDR3 nucleotide sequence: TGCAGTGCTAGCCGGGACACTCCATCCTACACCTTC. Its translation: CSASRDTPSYTF.

This clonotype was recorded many times. The chain has TRBV27 and TRBJ1-6; possible D gene TRBD1, 5 bases. V was trimmed by 2 bases and J by 6 bases, leaving 5 bases between them. This CDR3 has 13 residues. Germline V gene data show CDR1 as MNHEY and CDR2 as SMNVEV (reference sequence). The CDR3 region has the DNA TGTGCCAGCAGTTTAGGGGGTAATTCACCCCTCCACTTT. Encoded protein: CASSLGGNSPLHF.

This clonotype appeared many times. The genes are TRBV6-5 and TRBJ2-7; no firm D call. Germline loops: CDR1 MNHEY, CDR2 SVGAGI. The CDR3 sequence is 15 residues long. Trimming took off 6 bases at V and 1 base at J, with 16 bases between the two ends. For the CDR3, the DNA is TGTGCCAGCAGCCGTGACGGTCTTAGTTCCTACGAGCAGTACTTC. The encoded protein is CASSRDGLSSYEQYF.